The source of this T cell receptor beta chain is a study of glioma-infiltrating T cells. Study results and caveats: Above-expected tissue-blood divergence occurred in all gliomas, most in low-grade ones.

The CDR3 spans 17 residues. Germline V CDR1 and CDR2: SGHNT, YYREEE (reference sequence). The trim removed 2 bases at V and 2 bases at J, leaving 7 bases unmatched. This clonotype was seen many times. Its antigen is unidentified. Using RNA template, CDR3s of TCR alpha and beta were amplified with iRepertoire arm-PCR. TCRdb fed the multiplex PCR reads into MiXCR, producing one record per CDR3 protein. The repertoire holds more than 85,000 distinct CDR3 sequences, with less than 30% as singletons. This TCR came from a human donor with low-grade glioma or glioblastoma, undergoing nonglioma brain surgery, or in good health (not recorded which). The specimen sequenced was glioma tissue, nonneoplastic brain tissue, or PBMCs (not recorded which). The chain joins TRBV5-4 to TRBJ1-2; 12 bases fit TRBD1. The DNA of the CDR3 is TGTGCCAGCAGCTTTGGGACAGGGGGCCTGGAAAACTATGGCTACACCTTC. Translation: CASSFGTGGLENYGYTF.